These 7 T cell receptor beta chains were sequenced from one sample in a study of T-cell reconstitution after alpha-beta-depleted transplantation in children. A TCRbeta library incorporating unique molecular identifiers was prepared. TCRdb processed the PCR reads anew with MiXCR; each CDR3 protein has one entry. Of about 500,000 distinct CDR3 sequences listed, 10% to 12% are singletons. This sample comprised PBMCs, mostly from graft donor cells, obtained 180 days after TCRalphabeta/CD19-depleted stem cell transplant. These receptors all come from a female patient between 2 and 15 years old who had a stem cell transplant for aplastic anemia, so the T cells may come from the graft donor.

This clonotype came up many times. The chain couples TRBV20-1 to TRBJ2-7, with D unclear. The CDR3 spans 14 residues. Trimming pared 0 bases from V and 0 bases from J, leaving 9 bases between. Germline V gives CDR1 DFQATT, CDR2 SNEGSKA (reference sequence). DNA for the CDR3: TGCAGTGCTAGAGACTCCACCGTCTCCTACGAGCAGTACTTC. Protein sequence: CSARDSTVSYEQYF.

The sample holds many counts of this clonotype. The chain has TRBV28 and TRBJ2-5; no clear D gene. The V end was cut by 2 bases, the J end by 2 bases, with 12 bases between. Germline V CDR1 and CDR2: MDHEN, SYDVKM. CDR3 size: 15 residues. CDR3: CASSLTSGWQETQYF. Written as DNA, the CDR3 is TGTGCCAGCAGTTTAACAAGTGGGTGGCAAGAGACCCAGTACTTC.

The rearrangement joins TRBV6-5 to TRBJ2-3, with 7 bases lining up with TRBD2. In germline, CDR1 is MNHEY, CDR2 SVGAGI. The V gene end was trimmed by 0 bases and the J gene end by 2 bases; junction bases not matched to a gene: 14. The length of the CDR3 is 19 residues. CDR3 DNA: TGTGCCAGCAGTTACTCCGGGAGGCCACATTCCTTTTACACAGATACGCAGTATTTT. Protein product: CASSYSGRPHSFYTDTQYF.

This clonotype was detected only a few times. The genes are TRBV6-1 and TRBJ2-1; 8 bases are shared with TRBD2. Germline lookup yields CDR1 MNHNS and CDR2 SASEGT. CDR3 length equals 12 residues. V dropped 11 bases and J dropped 8; count of bases not matched to a gene: 8. CDR3 DNA sequence: TGTGCCGGCGGACTAGCCGTCGATGAGCAGTTCTTC. Protein: CAGGLAVDEQFF.

CDR3 sequence reads: CAWSAGTPATDTQYF. Here the CDR3 DNA reads TGTGCCTGGAGCGCCGGGACACCGGCCACAGATACGCAGTATTTT. V and J are TRBV30 and TRBJ2-3, with D possibly being TRBD1 (6 bases). Germline CDR1 GTSNPN, CDR2 SVGIG (reference sequence). Trimming took off 3 bases at V and 2 bases at J, with 15 bases between the two ends. This CDR3 is built from 15 residues.

This clonotype turned up a few times. The V gene is TRBV4-1, the J gene TRBJ2-4, with D possibly being TRBD2 (5 bases). The ends were cut back, 1 base at V and 1 base at J, with 17 bases in the middle. This CDR3 has 18 residues. The V gene's germline CDR1 is MGHRA and CDR2 YSYEKL. The CDR3 sequence is CASSQVHREGIAKNIQYF. The CDR3 DNA reads TGCGCCAGCAGCCAAGTCCATCGAGAGGGAATCGCCAAAAACATTCAGTACTTC.

At least ten counts were recorded for this clonotype. The CDR3 DNA follows: TGTGCCAGCAGCTTAGCCGGTCCTAGGGGAGAGACCCAGTACTTC. The encoded protein is CASSLAGPRGETQYF. This sequence joins TRBV7-9 and TRBJ2-5, with D possibly matching TRBD1 (5 bases). The CDR3 runs 15 residues. Germline-derived CDR1 and CDR2 are SEHNR and FQNEAQ (reference sequence). The V end was cut by 0 bases, the J end by 4 bases, with 12 bases between.